These 32 T cell receptor beta chains were sequenced from one sample in a study of chemoradiotherapy in HPV16-positive cancers. Generated by immunoSEQ multiplex PCR, the TCRdb table keeps only in-frame clones and is missing some. The data contain about 14,000 clones, roughly 88% of them singletons. Source: blood, taken from a patient who underwent chemoradiotherapy. The receptors shown here come from a human donor with HPV-associated anogenital cancer.

CDR3 region: CASSPRTALSYGYTF. In nucleotides, the CDR3 is TGTGCCAGCAGCCCGCGGACAGCCCTTTCCTATGGCTACACCTTC. V is TRBV9 and J is TRBJ1-2; the D gene is possibly TRBD1 (6 bases). V was pared by 4 bases and J by 4 bases, with 17 bases between. The V gene's germline CDR1 is SGDLS and CDR2 YYNGEE. The CDR3 has 15 residues.

V is TRBV9 and J is TRBJ2-2, with D possibly matching TRBD1 (5 bases). Germline V CDR1 and CDR2: SGDLS, YYNGEE. The CDR3 runs to 16 residues. Trimming removed 4 bases at V and 0 bases at J, with 13 bases between. DNA of the CDR3: TGTGCCAGCAGCCCCGCGTGGGGCCCGAACACCGGGGAGCTGTTTTTT. Its protein is CASSPAWGPNTGELFF.

The genes are TRBV21-1 and TRBJ2-7. TRBV21-1 is annotated as a pseudogene. CDR3 size: 14 residues. The CDR3 is CASSKSRGPNEQYF. The CDR3 coding sequence is TGTGCCAGCAGCAAAAGCCGAGGACCCAACGAGCAGTACTTC.

This clone was seen only a few times. The chain uses TRBV27 and TRBJ1-2; D gene unclear. Trimming removed 8 bases at V and 0 bases at J, with 7 bases between. This CDR3 is 12 amino acids long. Germline CDR1 MNHEY, CDR2 SMNVEV (reference sequence). CDR3 amino acids: CASRKPNYGYTF. CDR3 coding DNA: TGTGCCAGCCGGAAGCCTAACTATGGCTACACCTTC.

The rearrangement links TRBV27 to TRBJ2-5, with a tentative D call TRBD1 (6 bases). The CDR3 is made up of 17 amino acids. Germline CDR1 and CDR2: MNHEY and SMNVEV (reference sequence). V shed 2 bases and J shed 2 bases, with 18 bases lying between them. The CDR3 region is CASSLGLRGSWQETQYF. The CDR3 DNA reads TGTGCCAGCAGTTTAGGTCTCAGGGGTAGTTGGCAAGAGACCCAGTACTTC.

The rearrangement links TRBV5-1 to TRBJ2-5, with TRBD2 matching over 11 bases. The CDR3 is 15 amino acids. V trimming: 4 bases; J trimming: 5 bases; junction bases outside the gene matches: 7. CDR1 and CDR2 (germline): SGHRS, YFSETQ. CDR3 DNA sequence: TGCGCCAGCAGCACGGAGGGACTAGCGGTCGAGACCCAGTACTTC. Translation: CASSTEGLAVETQYF.

This clone showed up just once. This chain connects TRBV2 to TRBJ2-3; D not resolved. CDR1 and CDR2 from the germline V gene are SNHLY and FYNNEI. The ends were cut back, 2 bases at V and 0 bases at J, with 12 bases in the middle. This CDR3 is 16 amino acids long. CDR3 bases: TGTGCCAGCAGTGAAAGTCCAGCCTCTAGCACAGATACGCAGTATTTT. It translates to CASSESPASSTDTQYF.

This rearrangement joins TRBV11-3 to TRBJ2-7, with 10 bases aligning to TRBD1. This CDR3 has 18 residues. Germline CDR1 and CDR2: SGHNT and YENEEA. Trimming removed 0 bases from V and 2 bases from J; junction bases left unmatched: 10. CDR3: CASSLDLSRDRGAYEQYF. In DNA, the CDR3 is TGTGCCAGCAGCTTAGATCTATCTAGGGACAGGGGTGCCTACGAGCAGTACTTC.

The V call is TRBV20-1, the J call TRBJ1-1, with TRBD1 identical over 9 bases. Germline CDR1 reads DFQATT; CDR2 reads SNEGSKA (reference sequence). This CDR3 has 11 residues. For the CDR3, the DNA is TGCAGGGCGGACAGGGGTACTGAAGCTTTCTTT. Translating it yields CRADRGTEAFF.

This clone appeared once. V and J are TRBV7-9 and TRBJ1-1; D not certain. Germline values: CDR1 SEHNR, CDR2 FQNEAQ (reference sequence). V lost 4 bases to trimming and J lost 0 bases, with 9 bases between them. The CDR3 runs 14 residues. CDR3 DNA sequence: TGTGCCAGCAGCTCTACTACAGTGAACACTGAAGCTTTCTTT. This sequence encodes CASSSTTVNTEAFF.

The chain uses TRBV6-1 and TRBJ2-7; the D is unclear. CDR3 length: 12 amino acids. V shed 2 bases and J shed 2 bases, with 4 bases lying between them. From germline, CDR1 is MNHNS and CDR2 SASEGT. The CDR3 sequence is CASSEPAYEQYF. The CDR3, as DNA: TGTGCCAGCAGTGAACCGGCCTACGAGCAGTACTTC.

The chain is built from TRBV27 and TRBJ2-1; D may be TRBD2 (6 bases). CDR1 is MNHEY, CDR2 SMNVEV, per germline (reference sequence). This CDR3 has 14 residues. Trimming took off 5 bases at V and 3 bases at J, with 11 bases between the two ends. The CDR3 sequence is CASSIGTDYNEQFF. CDR3 coding DNA: TGTGCCAGCAGTATCGGGACTGACTACAATGAGCAGTTCTTC.

V is TRBV7-9 and J is TRBJ2-2; weak D call: TRBD2 (6 bases). CDR3 length: 15 amino acids. Trimming removed 5 bases at V and 3 bases at J, with 13 bases between. Germline V gene lookup returns CDR1 SEHNR and CDR2 FQNEAQ (reference sequence). CDR3 protein: CASSPPGAYTGELFF. The CDR3 nucleotides are TGTGCCAGCAGCCCCCCGGGAGCATACACCGGGGAGCTGTTTTTT.

This clone was counted once. The gene calls are TRBV2 and TRBJ1-4; D is unresolved. Germline V CDR1 and CDR2: SNHLY, FYNNEI. Trimming took 6 bases from V and 0 from J, leaving 11 bases between them. CDR3 size: 15 residues. CDR3 bases: TGTGCCAGCAGGGACGTGGGAGCAACTAATGAAAAACTGTTTTTT. Encoded protein: CASRDVGATNEKLFF.

V usage is TRBV19 and J usage is TRBJ1-5; unclear D gene. The CDR3 runs to 13 residues. Trimming removed 1 base from V and 7 bases from J, with 8 bases in between. CDR1 is LNHDA, CDR2 SQIVND, per germline (reference sequence). CDR3 residues: CASSIAAAQPQHF. The CDR3 coding sequence is TGTGCCAGTAGTATAGCGGCAGCCCAGCCCCAGCATTTT. Full variable domain (remainder filled in from reference TRBV19 and TRBJ1-5): DGGITQSPKYLFRKEGQNVTLSCEQNLNHDAMYWYRQDPGQGLRLIYYSQIVNDFQKGDIAEGYSVSREKKESFPLTVTSAQKNPTAFYLCASSIAAAQPQHFGDGTRLSIL.

This chain joins TRBV27 and TRBJ2-1; 9 bases are a match to TRBD1. The V and J ends lost 7 bases and 4 bases, in that order; junction bases with no gene match: 5. Germline V lookup: CDR1 MNHEY, CDR2 SMNVEV (reference sequence). This CDR3 region has 14 residues. In DNA form, the CDR3 reads TGTGCCAGCACCCTGACAGGGGGGTACAATGAGCAGTTCTTC. Its translation: CASTLTGGYNEQFF.

The chain uses TRBV10-2 and TRBJ1-4; no clear D gene. CDR3 length: 14 amino acids. Germline lookup yields CDR1 WSHSY and CDR2 SAAADI. The germline V and J ends were trimmed by 1 base and 7 bases, with 10 bases remaining between them. CDR3 in amino acids: CASSEWASLEKLFF. Here the CDR3 DNA reads TGCGCCAGCAGTGAGTGGGCTAGTCTTGAAAAACTGTTTTTT.

The chain employs TRBV7-2 and TRBJ1-1, with D tentatively TRBD1 (5 bases). The CDR3 loop spans 15 amino acids. The germline CDR1 and CDR2 sequences are SGHTA and FQGNSA. V lost 5 bases and J 4 bases, leaving 17 bases between the germline ends. CDR3 nucleotide sequence: TGTGCCAGCAGCGGGTCAGGGTTCGTTGGCACTGAAGCTTTCTTT. This encodes CASSGSGFVGTEAFF.

This chain uses TRBV5-5 with TRBJ2-3; no reliable D call. V lost 4 bases and J lost 2, with 8 bases in between. Germline V gene data show CDR1 as SGHKS and CDR2 as YYEKEE (reference sequence). The CDR3 covers 13 residues. CDR3 sequence: CASSPPNTDTQYF. CDR3 DNA sequence: TGTGCCAGCAGCCCCCCGAACACAGATACGCAGTATTTT.

This clone appeared once. This rearrangement joins TRBV15 to TRBJ1-6, with D possibly matching TRBD1 (6 bases). The V and J ends lost 1 base and 0 bases respectively, with 13 bases between them. The CDR3 length is 18 residues. Germline CDR1 is LNHNV and CDR2 is YYDKDF (reference sequence). The CDR3 DNA reads as TGTGCCACCAGCAGAGGACACAGGGACCGCTCCTATAATTCACCCCTCCACTTT. It translates to CATSRGHRDRSYNSPLHF.

This clone was recorded once. The chain uses TRBV7-8 and TRBJ1-6; no clear D gene. Germline values: CDR1 SGHVS, CDR2 FQNEAQ. The CDR3 covers 13 residues. V gave up 0 bases and J gave up 13 bases, with 10 bases separating them. This chain's CDR3 is CASSLADPAPLHF. CDR3 DNA: TGTGCCAGCAGCTTAGCCGACCCAGCCCCCCTCCACTTT.

The rearrangement joins TRBV4-1 to TRBJ2-7; possible D gene TRBD1, 6 bases. From germline, CDR1 is MGHRA and CDR2 YSYEKL. The CDR3 is made up of 15 amino acids. V lost 2 bases and J lost 5, with 16 bases in between. The CDR3 protein is CASSQRTASIHEQYF. The CDR3 DNA reads as TGCGCCAGCAGCCAACGGACAGCGAGTATCCACGAGCAGTACTTC.

In its sample, this clone was seen a few times. Sequence at one end of the junction differs from germline and may be a read error. The chain is built from TRBV9 and TRBJ1-2, with 8 bases identical to TRBD1. CDR3 size: 10 residues. CDR1 and CDR2 from the germline V gene are SGDLS and YYNGEE. The CDR3 bases are TGTGCCAGCAGCCCAGGGGGCTCTTCCTTC. Translation: CASSPGGSSF.

The chain links TRBV28 to TRBJ2-3; D is uncertain. CDR1 MDHEN and CDR2 SYDVKM come from the germline V gene. Deletions cut 4 bases from V and 3 bases from J, with 11 bases between. The CDR3 has 14 amino acids. CDR3: CASSYQFETDTQYF. The CDR3 nucleotides are TGTGCCAGCAGTTACCAGTTCGAGACAGATACGCAGTATTTT.

The rearrangement uses TRBV5-6 and TRBJ2-5; perhaps TRBD1 as D (6 bases). The end of the DNA fits TRBJ2-7 better, so the J call may be wrong. From germline, CDR1 is SGHDT and CDR2 YYEEEE. There are 12 residues in the CDR3. CDR3 protein: CASSQDSYEQYF. For the CDR3, the DNA is TGTGCCAGCAGCCAGGACAGCTACGAGCAGTACTTC.

V usage is TRBV9 and J usage is TRBJ2-2; D is undetermined. V lost 3 bases and J lost 2, with 14 bases in between. Looked up from germline, CDR1 is SGDLS and CDR2 is YYNGEE. The CDR3 is made up of 16 amino acids. The CDR3: CASSANPDGNTGELFF. The CDR3 DNA is TGTGCCAGCAGCGCGAACCCGGACGGAAACACCGGGGAGCTGTTTTTT.

This clone was recorded once. This rearrangement joins TRBV5-1 to TRBJ1-1; TRBD1 is a possible D gene (5 bases). Germline CDR1 and CDR2: SGHRS and YFSETQ. This CDR3 has 14 amino acids. The ends were cut back, 0 bases at V and 5 bases at J, with 11 bases in the middle. The CDR3 nucleotides read TGCGCCAGCAGCTTGGGGGACTTAAGAACTGAAGCTTTCTTT. Translated, it gives CASSLGDLRTEAFF.

The rearrangement joins TRBV7-9 to TRBJ1-1; a possible D gene is TRBD1 (6 bases). V lost 1 base, J lost 3 bases, and 21 bases lay in between. In germline, CDR1 is SEHNR, CDR2 FQNEAQ (reference sequence). The CDR3 loop spans 18 amino acids. CDR3 coding DNA: TGTGCCAGCAGCTTAGTAGTGCCCACGATGCAGGGGCACACTGAAGCTTTCTTT. Protein: CASSLVVPTMQGHTEAFF. The whole variable domain, filled in from reference TRBV7-9 and TRBJ1-1, reads DTGVSQNPRHKITKRGQNVTFRCDPISEHNRLYWYRQTLGQGPEFLTYFQNEAQLEKSRLLSDRFSAERPKGSFSTLEIQRTEQGDSAMYLCASSLVVPTMQGHTEAFFGQGTRLTVV.

V and J are TRBV7-2 and TRBJ2-7; 13 bases fit TRBD2. The CDR3 extends over 18 amino acids. V shed 4 bases, J shed 1 base, and the junction held 10 bases outside the gene matches. The germline V gene has CDR1 SGHTA and CDR2 FQGNSA. CDR3 amino acids: CASSSRLAGGSLSYEQYF. As DNA, the CDR3 is TGTGCCAGCAGCTCCCGACTAGCGGGGGGTTCTCTTTCCTACGAGCAGTACTTC.

This clone was found once. The rearrangement uses TRBV9 and TRBJ2-3, with TRBD1 matching 7 bases. The germline V gene encodes CDR1 SGDLS and CDR2 YYNGEE. Trimming removed 6 bases from V and 6 bases from J; junction bases left unmatched: 1. The CDR3 is 11 residues long. The CDR3 sequence is CASKGADTQYF. The CDR3 DNA follows: TGTGCCAGCAAGGGGGCGGATACGCAGTATTTT.

This chain connects TRBV5-1 to TRBJ2-5; TRBD1 is a possible D gene (6 bases). Per the germline V gene, CDR1 is SGHRS and CDR2 is YFSETQ. The CDR3 runs to 14 residues. V gave up 5 bases and J gave up 4 bases, with 15 bases separating them. The CDR3 is CASRHSRGGETQYF. CDR3 DNA: TGCGCCAGCAGACATTCCAGGGGCGGAGAGACCCAGTACTTC.

V and J are TRBV5-1 and TRBJ2-7; 8 nucleotides line up with TRBD1. The germline gives CDR1 SGHRS, CDR2 YFSETQ. V lost 0 bases and J lost 4; bases outside the gene matches: 6. The CDR3 is made up of 15 amino acids. This CDR3 reads CASSLAEQGVYEQYF. The CDR3 coding sequence is TGCGCCAGCAGCTTGGCCGAACAGGGGGTGTACGAGCAGTACTTC. Using reference TRBV5-1 and TRBJ2-7 for the parts outside the CDR3, the full variable domain is KAGVTQTPRYLIKTRGQQVTLSCSPISGHRSVSWYQQTPGQGLQFLFEYFSETQRNKGNFPGRFSGRQFSNSRSEMNVSTLELGDSALYLCASSLAEQGVYEQYFGPGTRLTVT.